Listed below are T cell receptor beta chains from one sample, sequenced in a study of patients and donors after allogeneic stem cell transplantation. TCRdb used MiXCR to reprocess the RT-PCR reads, holding one entry per CDR3 protein. The sample consists of hundreds of thousands of distinct CDR3 sequences, approximately 16% of them appearing once. Sequences were obtained from blood, either unsorted or a sorted T cell fraction (not recorded which). All receptors derive from a human donor who was either an allogeneic HSCT recipient or a stem cell or donor lymphocyte infusion donor (not recorded which). It is not recorded whose cells these are; they may come from a transplant donor. The CDR3 runs from the conserved cysteine through the conserved F or W. The order of the fields is V gene, CDR3 length, clone size, J gene, D gene, CDR3 DNA, CDR3 protein. D genes are given only for firm matches. Size is omitted from some rows. Given values are once, few, many or a class for expanded clones.

TRBV6-2/TRBV6-3	15	few	TRBJ2-5	-	TGTGCCAGCAGTTTCGGCAGCAGAACAGAAGAGACCCAGTACTTC	CASSFGSRTEETQYF
TRBV4-1	15	-	TRBJ1-4	-	TGCGCCAGCAGCCAGTGGGGACCGATTAATGAAAAACTGTTTTTT	CASSQWGPINEKLFF
TRBV5-1	13	-	TRBJ2-1	-	TGCGCCAGCAGCCCGGTTGTCCGCGATGAGCAGTTCTTC	CASSPVVRDEQFF
TRBV19	16	-	TRBJ2-7	-	TGTGCCAGTAGTATGCACAGGGCCTTAGTCCCCGACGAGCAGTACTTC	CASSMHRALVPDEQYF
TRBV27	18	once	TRBJ2-1	-	TGTGCCAGCAGTTTAGTCGCTGACAGGATTTCTCCCTACAATGAGCAGTTCTTC	CASSLVADRISPYNEQFF
TRBV20-1	13	few	TRBJ2-1	-	TGCAGTGTTGGAGGTCAGAATCACAATGAGCAGTTCTTC	CSVGGQNHNEQFF
TRBV11-2	15	-	TRBJ1-2	TRBD1	TGTGCCAGCAGCCAAACCATCGGACAGGGAGGAGGCTACACCTTC	CASSQTIGQGGGYTF
TRBV6-5	17	few	TRBJ2-3	TRBD2	TGTGCCAGCAGTTACGACGCTAGCGGGGGGGAGTCAGATACGCAGTATTTT	CASSYDASGGESDTQYF
TRBV25-1	16	few	TRBJ1-1	-	TGTGCCAGCAGAAGGGACTCCCCGAATATGAACACTGAAGCTTTCTTT	CASRRDSPNMNTEAFF
TRBV7-9	17	-	TRBJ2-1	TRBD2	TGTGCCAGCAGCTTGGTCGGGCGGGAGGGCATCTACAATGAGCAGTTCTTC	CASSLVGREGIYNEQFF
TRBV6-1	19	few	TRBJ2-2	TRBD2	TGTGCCAGCAGATCTACTAGACTAGCGGGGGGGCCTAACACCGGGGAGCTGTTTTTT	CASRSTRLAGGPNTGELFF
TRBV4-3	17	-	TRBJ2-1	TRBD2	TGCGCCAGCAGCCAACAAACTAGCGGGGGGGCCCGGAATGAGCAGTTCTTC	CASSQQTSGGARNEQFF
TRBV7-9	13	-	TRBJ1-6	TRBD1	TGTGCCAGCATGAGACAGGGCGGATCACCCCTCCACTTT	CASMRQGGSPLHF
TRBV7-9	14	many	TRBJ2-3	-	TGTGCCAGCAGCTTAGAGAAGGAGGGGAGTACGCAGTATTTT	CASSLEKEGSTQYF
TRBV9	13	few	TRBJ2-7	-	TGTGCCAGCAATAGTGGCGGATCCTACGAGCAGTACTTC	CASNSGGSYEQYF
TRBV5-1	14	many	TRBJ2-7	-	TGCGCCAGCAGCTTGATCAGGGACGCCTACGAGCAGTACTTC	CASSLIRDAYEQYF
TRBV29-1	15	-	TRBJ1-1	-	TGCAGCGTTCTGGCCCTGGGGGGTATGAACACTGAAGCTTTCTTT	CSVLALGGMNTEAFF
TRBV5-5	14	many	TRBJ2-7	TRBD2	TGTGCCAGCAGCTCGGGCGGGGGATCCTACGAGCAGTACTTC	CASSSGGGSYEQYF
TRBV29-1	14	-	TRBJ2-5	-	TGCAGCGTTGTCTCCCCCGGGGGTAAAGAGACCCAGTACTTC	CSVVSPGGKETQYF
TRBV20-1	19	-	TRBJ2-5	-	TGCAGTGCTAGAGACGCTCTGAGCGGAACAGGGTCTGAGTTTGAGACCCAGTACTTC	CSARDALSGTGSEFETQYF
TRBV7-8	14	-	TRBJ2-1	TRBD2	TGTGCCAGCAGCCCGGCTAGCGGGAGAAATGAGCAGTTCTTC	CASSPASGRNEQFF
TRBV10-3	11	many	TRBJ2-7	-	TGTGCCATCAGGAGCTCCTACGAGCAGTACTTC	CAIRSSYEQYF
TRBV20-1	17	-	TRBJ2-1	TRBD1	TGCAGTGCTAGAGATCACAGGGGTCTGAGCTCCTACAATGAGCAGTTCTTC	CSARDHRGLSSYNEQFF
TRBV9	14	-	TRBJ2-5	TRBD2	TGTGCCAGCAGCGGCGGGGGGGCCCAAGAGACCCAGTACTTC	CASSGGGAQETQYF
TRBV29-1	11	-	TRBJ1-2	-	TGCAGCGTTGTTGGGGAAGGTCGCTACACCTTC	CSVVGEGRYTF
TRBV5-1	12	many	TRBJ2-5	TRBD1	TGCGCCAGCAGACCGACAGGGAGCACCCAGTACTTC	CASRPTGSTQYF
TRBV7-9	14	few	TRBJ2-7	-	TGTGCCAGCAGCTTATCGGTACTGTCTGGCGAGCAGTACTTC	CASSLSVLSGEQYF
TRBV24-1	13	-	TRBJ1-5	-	TGTGCCACCAGTGATTTTAGCAATCAGCCCCAGCATTTT	CATSDFSNQPQHF
TRBV7-3	15	-	TRBJ2-5	TRBD2	TGTGCCAGCAGCTCAAGCGGGAGGGCCGCAGAGACCCAGTACTTC	CASSSSGRAAETQYF
TRBV18	14	-	TRBJ1-1	-	TGTGCCAGCTCACAACAGGTCGGGAACACTGAAGCTTTCTTT	CASSQQVGNTEAFF
TRBV12-3/TRBV12-4	15	few	TRBJ2-3	-	TGTGCCAGCAGCCCGTTTGAGGGGCGGGCAGATACGCAGTATTTT	CASSPFEGRADTQYF
TRBV20-1	15	few	TRBJ1-6	-	TGCAGTGCCCAAGGAGGGAGCTCCTATAATTCACCCCTCCACTTT	CSAQGGSSYNSPLHF
TRBV5-1	16	many	TRBJ2-1	TRBD2	TGCGCCAGCAGCGGGATCGGGGGGAGCTCCTACAATGAGCAGTTCTTC	CASSGIGGSSYNEQFF
TRBV2	13	few	TRBJ2-5	TRBD1	TGTGCCAGCATGGACAGGGGGCGCGAGACCCAGTACTTC	CASMDRGRETQYF
TRBV7-2	16	-	TRBJ2-7	TRBD2	TGTGCCAGCAGCGTGCTGACTAGCGGGAGATGGTACGAGCAGTACTTC	CASSVLTSGRWYEQYF
TRBV5-1	15	-	TRBJ1-1	TRBD1	TGCGCCAGCAGCTTTACCGGGACAGGCTACACTGAAGCTTTCTTT	CASSFTGTGYTEAFF
TRBV11-3	16	-	TRBJ2-3	TRBD1	TGTGCCAGCAGCGCCCGAGACAGGGGAGGAACAGATACGCAGTATTTT	CASSARDRGGTDTQYF
TRBV20-1	14	many	TRBJ2-1	-	TGCAGTGCTCCCCCGACCGGCTCCTACAATGAGCAGTTCTTC	CSAPPTGSYNEQFF